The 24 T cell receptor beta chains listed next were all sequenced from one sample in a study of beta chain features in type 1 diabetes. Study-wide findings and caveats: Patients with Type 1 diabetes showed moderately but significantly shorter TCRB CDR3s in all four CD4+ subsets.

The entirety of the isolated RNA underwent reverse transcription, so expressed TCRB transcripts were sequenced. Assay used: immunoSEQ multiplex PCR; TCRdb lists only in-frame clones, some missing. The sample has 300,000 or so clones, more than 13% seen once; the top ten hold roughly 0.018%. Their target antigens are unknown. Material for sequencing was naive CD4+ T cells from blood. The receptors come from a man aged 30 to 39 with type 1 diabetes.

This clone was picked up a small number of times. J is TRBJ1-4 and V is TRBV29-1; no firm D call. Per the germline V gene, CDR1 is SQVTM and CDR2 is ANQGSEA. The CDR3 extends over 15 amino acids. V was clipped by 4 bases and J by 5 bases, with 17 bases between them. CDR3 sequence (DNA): TGCAGCGTTGGTCTGGCGAGCGACGAAAATGAAAAACTGTTTTTT. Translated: CSVGLASDENEKLFF.

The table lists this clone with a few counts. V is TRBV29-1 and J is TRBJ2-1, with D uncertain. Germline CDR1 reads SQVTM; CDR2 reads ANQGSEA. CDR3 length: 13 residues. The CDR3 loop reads CSSTRGSYNEQFF. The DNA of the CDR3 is TGCAGTTCTACCCGAGGATCCTACAATGAGCAGTTCTTC.

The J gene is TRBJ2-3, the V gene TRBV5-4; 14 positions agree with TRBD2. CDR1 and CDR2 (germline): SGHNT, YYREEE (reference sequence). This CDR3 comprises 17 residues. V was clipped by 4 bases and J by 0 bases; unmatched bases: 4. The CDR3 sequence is CASSETSGRASTDTQYF. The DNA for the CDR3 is TGTGCCAGCAGCGAGACTAGCGGGAGGGCGAGCACAGATACGCAGTATTTT.

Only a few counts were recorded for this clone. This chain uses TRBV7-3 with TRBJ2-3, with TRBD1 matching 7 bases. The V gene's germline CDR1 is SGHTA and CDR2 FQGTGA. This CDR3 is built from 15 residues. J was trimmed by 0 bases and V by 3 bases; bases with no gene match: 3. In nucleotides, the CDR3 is TGTGCCAGCAGCTTGGGGACAGCCAGCACAGATACGCAGTATTTT. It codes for CASSLGTASTDTQYF.

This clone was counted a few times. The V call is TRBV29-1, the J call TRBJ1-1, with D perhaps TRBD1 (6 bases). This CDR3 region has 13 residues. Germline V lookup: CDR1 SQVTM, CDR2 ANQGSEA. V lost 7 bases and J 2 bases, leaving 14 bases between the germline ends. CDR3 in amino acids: CSANGQPNTEAFF. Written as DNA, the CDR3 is TGCAGCGCTAACGGACAGCCCAACACTGAAGCTTTCTTT.

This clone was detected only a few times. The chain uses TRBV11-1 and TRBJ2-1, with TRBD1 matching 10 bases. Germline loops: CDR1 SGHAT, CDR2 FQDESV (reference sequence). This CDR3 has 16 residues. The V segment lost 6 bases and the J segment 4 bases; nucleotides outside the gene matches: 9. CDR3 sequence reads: CASRKRGTGAYNEQFF. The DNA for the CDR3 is TGTGCCAGCAGAAAACGGGGGACAGGGGCTTACAATGAGCAGTTCTTC.

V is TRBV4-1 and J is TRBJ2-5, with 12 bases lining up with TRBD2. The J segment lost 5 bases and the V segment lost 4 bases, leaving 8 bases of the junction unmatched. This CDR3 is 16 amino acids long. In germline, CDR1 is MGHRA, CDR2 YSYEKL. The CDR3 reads CASSPGLAGSWETQYF. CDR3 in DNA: TGCGCCAGCAGCCCCGGACTAGCGGGATCGTGGGAGACCCAGTACTTC.

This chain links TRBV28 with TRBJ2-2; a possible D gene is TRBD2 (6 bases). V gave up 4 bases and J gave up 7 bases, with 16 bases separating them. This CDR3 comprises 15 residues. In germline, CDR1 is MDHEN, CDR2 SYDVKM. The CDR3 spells CASSSPGVPGGELFF. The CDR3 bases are TGTGCCAGCAGTTCTCCGGGAGTGCCGGGCGGGGAGCTGTTTTTT.

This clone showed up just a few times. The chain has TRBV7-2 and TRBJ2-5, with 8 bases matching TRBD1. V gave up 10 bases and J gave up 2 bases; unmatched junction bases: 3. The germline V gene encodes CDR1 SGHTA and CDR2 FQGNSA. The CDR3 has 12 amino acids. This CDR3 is CATRDRQETQYF. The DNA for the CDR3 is TGTGCCACCAGGGACAGGCAAGAGACCCAGTACTTC.

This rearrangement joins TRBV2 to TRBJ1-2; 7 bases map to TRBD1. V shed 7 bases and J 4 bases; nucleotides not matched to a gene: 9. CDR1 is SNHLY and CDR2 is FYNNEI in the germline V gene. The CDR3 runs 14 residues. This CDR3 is CASILETGSYGYTF. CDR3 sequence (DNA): TGTGCCAGCATCCTAGAGACAGGGTCCTATGGCTACACCTTC.

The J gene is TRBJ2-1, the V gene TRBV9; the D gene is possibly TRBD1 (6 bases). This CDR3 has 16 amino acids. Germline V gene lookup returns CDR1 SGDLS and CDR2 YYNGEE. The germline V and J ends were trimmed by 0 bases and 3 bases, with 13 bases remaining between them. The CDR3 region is CASSVDKGHSYNEQFF. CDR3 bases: TGTGCCAGCAGCGTAGATAAGGGACATAGCTACAATGAGCAGTTCTTC.

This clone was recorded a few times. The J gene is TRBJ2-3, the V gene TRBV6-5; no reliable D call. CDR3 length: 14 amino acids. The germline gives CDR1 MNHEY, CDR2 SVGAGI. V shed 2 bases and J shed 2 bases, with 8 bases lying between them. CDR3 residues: CASSYGQLTDTQYF. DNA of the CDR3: TGTGCCAGCAGTTACGGGCAGCTCACAGATACGCAGTATTTT.

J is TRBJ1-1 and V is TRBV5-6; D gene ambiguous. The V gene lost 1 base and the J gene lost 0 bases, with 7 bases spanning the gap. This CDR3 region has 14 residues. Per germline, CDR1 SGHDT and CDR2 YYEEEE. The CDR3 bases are TGTGCCAGCAGCTTGAGAGGGATGAACACTGAAGCTTTCTTT. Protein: CASSLRGMNTEAFF.

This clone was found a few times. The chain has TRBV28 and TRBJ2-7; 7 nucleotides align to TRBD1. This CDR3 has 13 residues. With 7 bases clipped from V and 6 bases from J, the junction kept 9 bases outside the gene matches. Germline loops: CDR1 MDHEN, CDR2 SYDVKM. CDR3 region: CASNPGQSIEQYF. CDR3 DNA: TGTGCCAGCAACCCGGGACAGTCTATCGAGCAGTACTTC.

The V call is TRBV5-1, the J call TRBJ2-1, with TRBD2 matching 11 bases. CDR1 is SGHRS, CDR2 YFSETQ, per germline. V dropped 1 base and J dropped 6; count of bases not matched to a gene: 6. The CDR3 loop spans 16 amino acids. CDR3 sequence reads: CASSLSSLAGGNEQFF. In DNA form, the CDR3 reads TGCGCCAGCAGCTTGAGTAGCCTAGCGGGAGGCAATGAGCAGTTCTTC. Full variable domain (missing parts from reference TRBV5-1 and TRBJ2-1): KAGVTQTPRYLIKTRGQQVTLSCSPISGHRSVSWYQQTPGQGLQFLFEYFSETQRNKGNFPGRFSGRQFSNSRSEMNVSTLELGDSALYLCASSLSSLAGGNEQFFGPGTRLTVL.

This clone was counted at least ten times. CDR3 in amino acids: CASSPFKRNTEAFF. The CDR3 DNA follows: TGCGCCAGCAGTCCTTTTAAGAGGAACACTGAAGCTTTCTTT. This chain uses TRBV23-1 with TRBJ1-1, with no clear D. Being an ORF, TRBV23-1 has a function that is uncertain. The CDR3 is 14 residues long. Trimming took off 4 bases at V and 1 base at J, with 10 bases between the two ends.

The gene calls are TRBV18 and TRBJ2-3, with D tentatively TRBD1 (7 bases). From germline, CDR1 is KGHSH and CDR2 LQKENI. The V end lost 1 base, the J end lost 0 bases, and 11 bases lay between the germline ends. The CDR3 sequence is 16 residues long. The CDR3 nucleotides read TGTGCCAGCTCACCACTCAGGGGGGCTAGCACAGATACGCAGTATTTT. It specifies CASSPLRGASTDTQYF. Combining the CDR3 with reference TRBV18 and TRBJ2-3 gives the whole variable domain NAGVMQNPRHLVRRRGQEARLRCSPMKGHSHVYWYRQLPEEGLKFMVYLQKENIIDESGMPKERFSAEFPKEGPSILRIQQVVRGDSAAYFCASSPLRGASTDTQYFGPGTRLTVL.

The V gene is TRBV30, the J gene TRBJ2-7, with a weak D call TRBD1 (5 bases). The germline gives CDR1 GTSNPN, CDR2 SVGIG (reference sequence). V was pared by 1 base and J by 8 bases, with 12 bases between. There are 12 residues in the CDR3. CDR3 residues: CAWSGQGSKQYF. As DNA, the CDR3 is TGTGCCTGGAGTGGCCAGGGTTCAAAGCAGTACTTC.

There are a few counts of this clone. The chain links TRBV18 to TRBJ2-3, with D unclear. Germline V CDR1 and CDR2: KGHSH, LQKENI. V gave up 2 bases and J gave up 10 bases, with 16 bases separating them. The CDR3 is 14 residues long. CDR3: CASSPVALSDPQYF. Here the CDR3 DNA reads TGTGCCAGCTCACCAGTGGCCCTCTCCGATCCGCAGTATTTT.

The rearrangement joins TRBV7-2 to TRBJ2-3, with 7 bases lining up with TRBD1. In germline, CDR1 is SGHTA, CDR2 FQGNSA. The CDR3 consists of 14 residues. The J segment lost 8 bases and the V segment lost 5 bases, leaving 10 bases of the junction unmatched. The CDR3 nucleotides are TGTGCCAGCAGCATCGACAGGGATTTTGGTACGCAGTATTTT. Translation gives CASSIDRDFGTQYF.

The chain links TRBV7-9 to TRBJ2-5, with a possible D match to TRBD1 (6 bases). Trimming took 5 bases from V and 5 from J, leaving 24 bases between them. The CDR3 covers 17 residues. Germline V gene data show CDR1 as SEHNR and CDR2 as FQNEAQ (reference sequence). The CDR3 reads CASSGQRYGRGIETQYF. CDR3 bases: TGTGCCAGCAGCGGGCAGAGGTACGGCAGGGGAATCGAGACCCAGTACTTC.

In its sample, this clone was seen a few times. CDR3 nucleotide sequence: TGTGCCAGCAGTGAAGCGCGGGGCTACACCTTC. Protein sequence: CASSEARGYTF. This rearrangement joins TRBV2 to TRBJ1-2, with no clear D. Per germline, CDR1 SNHLY and CDR2 FYNNEI. V was shortened by 0 bases and J by 8 bases, with 4 bases between the two germline ends. The length of the CDR3 is 11 residues.

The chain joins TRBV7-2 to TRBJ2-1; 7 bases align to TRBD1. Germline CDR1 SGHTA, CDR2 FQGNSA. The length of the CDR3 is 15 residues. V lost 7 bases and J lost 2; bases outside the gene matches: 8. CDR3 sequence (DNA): TGTGCCAGCACCCTGGGACAGCCGGCCTACAATGAGCAGTTCTTC. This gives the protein CASTLGQPAYNEQFF.

In DNA form, the CDR3 reads TGCAGCGTCGACGCGCGGACAGATAAAAGACCCTATGGCTACACCTTC. Its protein is CSVDARTDKRPYGYTF. The chain recombines TRBV29-1 with TRBJ1-2, with TRBD1 as a possible D gene (6 bases). The V end lost 6 bases, the J end lost 4 bases, and 24 bases lay between the germline ends. CDR3 length: 16 residues. Germline V gene lookup returns CDR1 SQVTM and CDR2 ANQGSEA.